These 30 T cell receptor beta chains originate from one sample sequenced in a study of a mutant IDH1 vaccine in newly diagnosed glioma. What these receptors recognize is not known. Assay used: immunoSEQ multiplex PCR; TCRdb lists only in-frame clones, some missing. Here the sample spans 26,000 or so clones, approximately 87% being singletons. As for time point: week 35, safety follow-up. What each vaccine dose contained was 300 ug of mutant IDH1 20-mer peptide, accompanied by topical imiquimod. The specimen was PBMCs, collected from a glioma patient whose treatment included an IDH1 peptide vaccine. These receptors were collected from a man aged 30-40 years with glioma.

The chain carries TRBV6-5 and TRBJ1-1; D is ambiguous. CDR1 is MNHEY, CDR2 SVGAGI, per germline. This CDR3 is 15 amino acids long. Trimming shortened V by 4 bases and J by 3 bases, and 15 bases separated the two germline ends. This CDR3 is CASSSPAEVDTEAFF. In DNA form, the CDR3 reads TGTGCCAGCAGTTCTCCGGCGGAGGTGGACACTGAAGCTTTCTTT.

This clone was seen a few times. V and J are TRBV30 and TRBJ2-2, with D tentatively TRBD1 (5 bases). CDR1 and CDR2 (germline): GTSNPN, SVGIG (reference sequence). Trimming stripped 7 bases from V and 0 bases from J, with 12 bases between. The CDR3 is 14 amino acids. The CDR3 coding sequence is TGTGCCTTATCAGACAGATCGAACACCGGGGAGCTGTTTTTT. Encoded protein: CALSDRSNTGELFF.

The V call is TRBV5-1, the J call TRBJ1-1; D might be TRBD1 (5 bases). This CDR3 contains 14 residues. Deletions cut 3 bases from V and 6 bases from J, with 15 bases between. Germline values: CDR1 SGHRS, CDR2 YFSETQ. The CDR3 region has the DNA TGCGCCAGCAGCTACCTACAGGACGGAGCTGAAGCTTTCTTT. Its protein is CASSYLQDGAEAFF.

The chain uses TRBV18 and TRBJ2-3; no reliable D call. CDR3 length equals 15 residues. Trimming cost V 0 bases and J 4 bases, with 11 bases left between them. Germline V gene data show CDR1 as KGHSH and CDR2 as LQKENI. CDR3 region: CASSPPVGSPDTQYF. In nucleotides, the CDR3 is TGTGCCAGCTCACCACCGGTGGGTTCCCCAGATACGCAGTATTTT.

The V call is TRBV30, the J call TRBJ2-1; no definite D call. Trimming took 0 bases from V and 7 from J, leaving 10 bases between them. In germline, CDR1 is GTSNPN, CDR2 SVGIG (reference sequence). The CDR3 contains 13 residues. In DNA form, the CDR3 reads TGTGCCTGGAGTGTTGAGAATCGGAATGAGCAGTTCTTC. It is translated as CAWSVENRNEQFF.

This clone was observed a handful of times. The V and J genes are TRBV6-5 and TRBJ1-1; 8 nucleotides line up with TRBD1. The CDR3 spans 15 residues. Germline lookup yields CDR1 MNHEY and CDR2 SVGAGI. Trimming took 5 bases from V and 1 from J; bases not matched to a gene: 6. This CDR3 reads CASSSPGTGNTEAFF. CDR3 sequence (DNA): TGTGCCAGCAGTAGCCCGGGGACAGGGAACACTGAAGCTTTCTTT.

The CDR3 bases are TGTGCCAGCAGTGAATTGTCCAGGGAAGAGACCCAGTACTTC. Protein sequence: CASSELSREETQYF. The rearrangement uses TRBV2 and TRBJ2-5, with TRBD1 as a possible D gene (5 bases). Germline V gives CDR1 SNHLY, CDR2 FYNNEI. The CDR3 extends over 14 amino acids. Trimming stripped 2 bases from V and 3 bases from J, with 10 bases between. Full variable domain (missing parts from reference TRBV2 and TRBJ2-5): EPEVTQTPSHQVTQMGQEVILRCVPISNHLYFYWYRQILGQKVEFLVSFYNNEISEKSEIFDDQFSVERPDGSNFTLKIRSTKLEDSAMYFCASSELSREETQYFGPGTRLLVL.

V is TRBV2 and J is TRBJ1-5, with D unclear. The germline CDR1 and CDR2 sequences are SNHLY and FYNNEI. CDR3 length: 12 residues. Trimming pared 8 bases from V and 3 bases from J, leaving 8 bases between. The CDR3 DNA reads TGTGCCAGCCGTGGGGACAATCAGCCCCAGCATTTT. Its protein product is CASRGDNQPQHF.

J is TRBJ1-5 and V is TRBV5-6; TRBD1 agrees at 11 bases. The CDR3 spans 17 residues. Germline V CDR1 and CDR2: SGHDT, YYEEEE. J was trimmed by 3 bases and V by 3 bases; bases with no gene match: 8. The CDR3 DNA reads TGTGCCAGCAGCTCCGCCGGGACAGGGGGATTCAATCAGCCCCAGCATTTT. Its translation: CASSSAGTGGFNQPQHF.

The chain joins TRBV2 to TRBJ2-7, with 9 bases fitting TRBD1. This CDR3 has 16 residues. After removal of 1 base from V and 3 bases from J, the junction contained 7 bases not matched to a gene. CDR1 and CDR2 from the germline V gene are SNHLY and FYNNEI. The CDR3 loop reads CASSEVLGQGYYEQYF. DNA for the CDR3: TGTGCCAGCAGTGAAGTGTTGGGACAGGGCTACTACGAGCAGTACTTC.

The CDR3 nucleotides read TGCGCCAGCAGTCATTCTCGGGACAGGGTCTTCCTCTCTGGGGCCAACGTCCTGACTTTC. Protein: CASSHSRDRVFLSGANVLTF. The chain recombines TRBV23-1 with TRBJ2-6; 9 bases line up with TRBD1. TRBV23-1 carries the ORF label, with uncertain function. This CDR3 comprises 20 residues. J gave up 0 bases and V 3 bases, and 12 bases lay outside the gene matches.

As for this clone: A junction boundary mismatches the germline segment, possibly from a read error. The chain carries TRBV28 and TRBJ2-2, with D maybe TRBD2 (6 bases). The CDR3 is 16 amino acids. The germline V gene encodes CDR1 MDHEN and CDR2 SYDVKM. The CDR3 here is CASSLWGGAMTGELFF. The CDR3 region has the DNA TGTGCCAGCAGTCTATGGGGCGGGGCGATGACCGGGGAGCTGTTTTTT.

The chain uses TRBV5-1 and TRBJ1-2; 9 bases agree with TRBD1. The length of the CDR3 is 13 residues. CDR1 SGHRS and CDR2 YFSETQ come from the germline V gene. Germline trimming cut 3 bases from V and 4 bases from J; bases unmatched to any gene: 1. CDR3 amino acids: CASSWGQGYGYTF. CDR3 coding DNA: TGCGCCAGCAGCTGGGGACAGGGCTATGGCTACACCTTC.

The sample holds one count of this clone. The chain has TRBV5-1 and TRBJ1-1; 12 bases are shared with TRBD1. Germline-derived CDR1 and CDR2 are SGHRS and YFSETQ. J lost 1 base, V lost 4 bases, and 8 bases had no gene match. The CDR3 spans 17 residues. CDR3 region: CASSGGQGALTNTEAFF. CDR3 nucleotides: TGCGCCAGCAGCGGGGGACAGGGGGCCCTAACGAACACTGAAGCTTTCTTT.

J is TRBJ2-4 and V is TRBV7-9; no reliable D call. This CDR3 region has 14 residues. Trimming removed 5 bases from V and 1 base from J, with 9 bases in between. CDR1 is SEHNR and CDR2 is FQNEAQ in the germline V gene (reference sequence). The CDR3 region has the DNA TGTGCCAGCAGCCCGACCGAGGCCAAAAACATTCAGTACTTC. Translated, it gives CASSPTEAKNIQYF. Full variable domain (rest looked up from reference TRBV7-9 and TRBJ2-4): DTGVSQNPRHKITKRGQNVTFRCDPISEHNRLYWYRQTLGQGPEFLTYFQNEAQLEKSRLLSDRFSAERPKGSFSTLEIQRTEQGDSAMYLCASSPTEAKNIQYFGAGTRLSVL.

The chain joins TRBV30 to TRBJ1-3, with 7 bases fitting TRBD1. The V and J ends lost 1 base and 0 bases, in that order; junction bases with no gene match: 6. Germline loops: CDR1 GTSNPN, CDR2 SVGIG (reference sequence). The CDR3 runs 16 residues. CDR3 sequence reads: CAWSGDSRNSGNTIYF. CDR3 coding DNA: TGTGCCTGGAGTGGGGACAGCCGAAACTCTGGAAACACCATATATTTT.

The chain employs TRBV6-6 and TRBJ1-1; D call uncertain. Germline CDR1 reads MNHNY; CDR2 reads SVGAGI (reference sequence). V was cut by 7 bases and J by 0 bases, with 9 bases left in between. The CDR3 is 13 amino acids. The CDR3 protein is CASTLTMNTEAFF. The DNA of the CDR3 is TGTGCCAGCACCCTGACAATGAACACTGAAGCTTTCTTT.

As DNA, the CDR3 is TGTGCCAGCAGTCTTACTAACCCAGGCACAGATACGCAGTATTTT. Protein sequence: CASSLTNPGTDTQYF. The chain links TRBV6-5 to TRBJ2-3; D unresolved. V lost 5 bases to trimming and J lost 1 base, with 13 bases between them. From germline, CDR1 is MNHEY and CDR2 SVGAGI. The CDR3 has 15 residues.

J is TRBJ2-7 and V is TRBV11-1, with TRBD1 identical over 7 bases. Unmatched junction bases numbered 7, after V lost 4 bases and J lost 1 base. CDR3 length: 15 residues. Germline V lookup: CDR1 SGHAT, CDR2 FQDESV (reference sequence). Here the CDR3 DNA reads TGTGCCAGCAGCTCTGGGACAGTCTATTCCTACGAGCAGTACTTC. It yields the protein CASSSGTVYSYEQYF.

The J gene is TRBJ2-2, the V gene TRBV29-1; D might be TRBD1 (5 bases). The germline V gene encodes CDR1 SQVTM and CDR2 ANQGSEA. V was pared by 7 bases and J by 8 bases, with 11 bases between. CDR3 length: 11 residues. Here the CDR3 DNA reads TGCAGCGCCCAGGGTAGTGGGGAGCTGTTTTTT. Residues: CSAQGSGELFF.

Concerning this clone itself: The sample holds other DNA sequences that translate to the same CDR3. The chain is built from TRBV6-1 and TRBJ1-5, with 7 nucleotides matching TRBD1. Germline CDR1 is MNHNS and CDR2 is SASEGT. Trimming removed 7 bases from V and 1 base from J; junction bases left unmatched: 4. This CDR3 region has 14 residues. Here the CDR3 reads CASNPTGSNQPQHF. The CDR3 DNA sequence: TGTGCCAGCAACCCGACAGGGAGCAATCAGCCCCAGCATTTT.

The chain has TRBV5-5 and TRBJ2-1; D gene unclear. With 1 base removed from V and 1 base from J, the gap between germline ends came to 15 bases. The CDR3 covers 17 residues. CDR1 is SGHKS and CDR2 is YYEKEE in the germline V gene (reference sequence). CDR3 nucleotide sequence: TGTGCCAGCAGCTTGATGGGTCAGAGGAGTTCCTACAATGAGCAGTTCTTC. Protein: CASSLMGQRSSYNEQFF.

The chain has TRBV5-4 and TRBJ1-3; possible D gene TRBD1, 5 bases. Trimming took 1 base from V and 2 from J, leaving 13 bases between them. Germline values: CDR1 SGHNT, CDR2 YYREEE (reference sequence). The CDR3 has 16 residues. This chain's CDR3 is CASSLWARGPGNTIYF. Written as DNA, the CDR3 is TGTGCCAGCAGCTTGTGGGCGAGGGGCCCTGGAAACACCATATATTTT.

This clone came up a few times. The chain recombines TRBV9 with TRBJ1-1; no clear D. Germline values: CDR1 SGDLS, CDR2 YYNGEE. V was pared by 4 bases and J by 1 base, with 14 bases between. CDR3 length: 15 amino acids. CDR3 DNA sequence: TGTGCCAGCAGCCCGAGGACCTACGGGAACACTGAAGCTTTCTTT. This translates into CASSPRTYGNTEAFF.

The gene calls are TRBV28 and TRBJ2-2, with D hard to call. Germline V CDR1 and CDR2: MDHEN, SYDVKM. The CDR3 contains 13 residues. The V and J ends lost 6 bases and 1 base respectively, with 6 bases between them. CDR3 protein: CASRGLNTGELFF. In DNA, the CDR3 is TGTGCCAGCAGGGGTCTGAACACCGGGGAGCTGTTTTTT.

The genes are TRBV2 and TRBJ1-2; D uncertain. CDR1 SNHLY and CDR2 FYNNEI come from the germline V gene. CDR3 length equals 13 residues. V shed 0 bases and J shed 5 bases, with 7 bases lying between them. The CDR3 region has the DNA TGTGCCAGCAGTGAAGCGCAGACGTATGGCTACACCTTC. This sequence encodes CASSEAQTYGYTF.

The chain carries TRBV5-6 and TRBJ1-4, with D possibly being TRBD1 (5 bases). The ends were cut back, 4 bases at V and 4 bases at J, with 14 bases in the middle. This CDR3 has 15 residues. Germline CDR1 SGHDT, CDR2 YYEEEE. The CDR3 DNA is TGTGCCAGCAGCGAACTGGACACCCGTAATGAAAAACTGTTTTTT. It is translated as CASSELDTRNEKLFF.

The chain recombines TRBV19 with TRBJ2-2; tentatively, D is TRBD2 (5 bases). Trimming cost V 3 bases and J 1 base, with 9 bases left between them. CDR3 size: 15 residues. Germline loops: CDR1 LNHDA, CDR2 SQIVND (reference sequence). The CDR3 is CASSISGGNTGELFF. Written as DNA, the CDR3 is TGTGCCAGTAGTATCAGCGGAGGGAACACCGGGGAGCTGTTTTTT.

This clone showed up just once. V is TRBV5-1 and J is TRBJ2-7; tentatively, D is TRBD1 (5 bases). Trimming removed 2 bases from V and 4 bases from J, with 10 bases in between. The CDR3 has 13 residues. Germline CDR1 and CDR2: SGHRS and YFSETQ. In nucleotides, the CDR3 is TGCGCCAGCAGCTTCGACAGTAGGTACGAGCAGTACTTC. Translation: CASSFDSRYEQYF.

The chain carries TRBV2 and TRBJ2-3; the match to TRBD1 covers 8 bases. The CDR3 has 15 residues. Trimming at V came to 9 bases and at J to 1 base, leaving 9 bases not matched to a gene. Germline CDR1 and CDR2: SNHLY and FYNNEI. This CDR3 is CASAATGARTDTQYF. The DNA for the CDR3 is TGTGCCAGTGCTGCGACAGGGGCCCGCACAGATACGCAGTATTTT.